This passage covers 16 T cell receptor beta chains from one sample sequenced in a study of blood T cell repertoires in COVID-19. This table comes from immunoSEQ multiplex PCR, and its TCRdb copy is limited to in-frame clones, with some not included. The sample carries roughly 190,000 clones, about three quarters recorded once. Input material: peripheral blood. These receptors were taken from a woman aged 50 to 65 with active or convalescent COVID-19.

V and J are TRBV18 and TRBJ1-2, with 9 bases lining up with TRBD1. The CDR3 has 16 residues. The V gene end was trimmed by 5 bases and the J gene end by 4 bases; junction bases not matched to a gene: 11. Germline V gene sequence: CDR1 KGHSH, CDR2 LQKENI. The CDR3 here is CASSSGQGRQPYGYTF. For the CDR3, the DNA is TGTGCCAGCTCATCGGGACAGGGCCGCCAACCCTATGGCTACACCTTC.

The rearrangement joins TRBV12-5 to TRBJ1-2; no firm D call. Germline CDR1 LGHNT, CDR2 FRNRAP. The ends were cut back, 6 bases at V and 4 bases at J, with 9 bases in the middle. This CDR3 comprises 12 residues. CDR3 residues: CASGTYPYGYTF. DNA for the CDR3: TGTGCTAGTGGGACATACCCCTATGGCTACACCTTC.

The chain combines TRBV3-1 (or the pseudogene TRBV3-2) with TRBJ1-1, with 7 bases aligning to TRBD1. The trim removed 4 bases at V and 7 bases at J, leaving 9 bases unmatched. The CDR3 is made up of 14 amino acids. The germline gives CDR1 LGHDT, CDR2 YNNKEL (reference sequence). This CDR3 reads CASSLRQGKGEAFF. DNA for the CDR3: TGTGCCAGCAGCCTCCGACAGGGTAAGGGTGAAGCTTTCTTT.

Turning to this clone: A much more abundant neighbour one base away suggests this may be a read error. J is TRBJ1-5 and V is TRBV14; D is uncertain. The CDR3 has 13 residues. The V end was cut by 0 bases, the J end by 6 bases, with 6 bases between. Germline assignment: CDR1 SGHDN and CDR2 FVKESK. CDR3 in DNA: TGTGCCAGCAGCCAAGATCTCGGTCAGCCCCAGCATTTT. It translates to CASSQDLGQPQHF.

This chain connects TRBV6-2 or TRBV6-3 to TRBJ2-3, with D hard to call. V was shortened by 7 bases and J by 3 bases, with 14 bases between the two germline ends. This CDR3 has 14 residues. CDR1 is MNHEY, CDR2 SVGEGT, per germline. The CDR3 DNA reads TGTGCCAGCACCCCCCCGGGTGGTACAGATACGCAGTATTTT. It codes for CASTPPGGTDTQYF.

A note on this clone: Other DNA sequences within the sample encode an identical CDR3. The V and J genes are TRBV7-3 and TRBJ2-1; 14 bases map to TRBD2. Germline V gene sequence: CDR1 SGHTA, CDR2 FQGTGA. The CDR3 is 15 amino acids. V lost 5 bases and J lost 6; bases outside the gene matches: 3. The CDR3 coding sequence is TGTGCCAGCAGCCTCGGACTAGCGGGAGGCAATGAGCAGTTCTTC. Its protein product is CASSLGLAGGNEQFF.

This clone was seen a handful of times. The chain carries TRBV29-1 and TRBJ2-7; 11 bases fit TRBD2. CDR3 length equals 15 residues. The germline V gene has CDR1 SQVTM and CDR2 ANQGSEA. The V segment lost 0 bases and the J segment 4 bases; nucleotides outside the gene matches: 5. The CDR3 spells CSVEDRASGRYEQYF. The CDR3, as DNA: TGCAGCGTTGAAGATCGGGCTAGCGGGAGGTACGAGCAGTACTTC.

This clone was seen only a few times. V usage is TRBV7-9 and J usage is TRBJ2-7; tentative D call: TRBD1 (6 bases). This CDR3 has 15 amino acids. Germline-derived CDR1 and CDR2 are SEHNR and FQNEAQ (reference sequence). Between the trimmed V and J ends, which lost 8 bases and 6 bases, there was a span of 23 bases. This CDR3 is CASRNKGDRSSEQYF. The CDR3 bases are TGTGCCAGCCGAAATAAGGGTGACAGGTCATCCGAGCAGTACTTC.

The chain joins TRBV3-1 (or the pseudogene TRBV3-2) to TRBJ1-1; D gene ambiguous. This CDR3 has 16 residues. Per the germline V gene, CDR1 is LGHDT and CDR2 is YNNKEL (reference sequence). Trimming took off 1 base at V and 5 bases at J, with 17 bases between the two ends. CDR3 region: CASSQVDTRGRTEAFF. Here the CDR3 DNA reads TGTGCCAGCAGCCAAGTTGACACCCGGGGTAGGACTGAAGCTTTCTTT.

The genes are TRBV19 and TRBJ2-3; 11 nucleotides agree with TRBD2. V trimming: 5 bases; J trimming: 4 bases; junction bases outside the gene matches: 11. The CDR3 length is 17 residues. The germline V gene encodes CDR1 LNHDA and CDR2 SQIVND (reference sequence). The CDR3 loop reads CASSSRKTSGGADTQYF. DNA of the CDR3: TGTGCCAGTAGTTCCAGGAAAACTAGCGGGGGTGCAGATACGCAGTATTTT.

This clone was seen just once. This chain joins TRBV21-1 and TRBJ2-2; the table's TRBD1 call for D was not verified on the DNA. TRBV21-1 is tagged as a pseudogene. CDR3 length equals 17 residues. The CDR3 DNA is TGTGCCAGCAGCATGTTACAGGGCCTCTTTAACACCGGGGAGCTGTTTTTT. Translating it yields CASSMLQGLFNTGELFF.

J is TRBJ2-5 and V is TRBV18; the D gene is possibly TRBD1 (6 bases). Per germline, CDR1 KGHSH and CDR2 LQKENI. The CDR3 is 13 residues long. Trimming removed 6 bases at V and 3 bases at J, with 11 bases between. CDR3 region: CASSWTAEETQYF. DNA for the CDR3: TGTGCCAGCTCCTGGACAGCTGAAGAGACCCAGTACTTC. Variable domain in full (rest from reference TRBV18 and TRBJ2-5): NAGVMQNPRHLVRRRGQEARLRCSPMKGHSHVYWYRQLPEEGLKFMVYLQKENIIDESGMPKERFSAEFPKEGPSILRIQQVVRGDSAAYFCASSWTAEETQYFGPGTRLLVL.

DNA for the CDR3: TGTGCCAGCTTAAGGGAGAGCACTGAAGCTTTCTTT. Its protein product is CASLRESTEAFF. The chain couples TRBV2 to TRBJ1-1; D is ambiguous. The CDR3 consists of 12 residues. CDR1 and CDR2 from the germline V gene are SNHLY and FYNNEI. Trimming stripped 8 bases from V and 4 bases from J, with 11 bases between. Complete variable domain (other parts from reference TRBV2 and TRBJ1-1): EPEVTQTPSHQVTQMGQEVILRCVPISNHLYFYWYRQILGQKVEFLVSFYNNEISEKSEIFDDQFSVERPDGSNFTLKIRSTKLEDSAMYFCASLRESTEAFFGQGTRLTVV.

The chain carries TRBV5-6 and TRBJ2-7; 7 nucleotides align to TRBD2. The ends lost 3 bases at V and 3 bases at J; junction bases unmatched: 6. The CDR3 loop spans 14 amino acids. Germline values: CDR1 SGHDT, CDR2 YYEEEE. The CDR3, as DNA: TGTGCCAGCAGCTCCGGACCGGGAGGCTACGAGCAGTACTTC. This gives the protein CASSSGPGGYEQYF.

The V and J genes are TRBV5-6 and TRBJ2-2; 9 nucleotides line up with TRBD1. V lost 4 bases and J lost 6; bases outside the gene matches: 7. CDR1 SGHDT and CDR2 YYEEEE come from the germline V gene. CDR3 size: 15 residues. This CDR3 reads CASSVTGGSPGELFF. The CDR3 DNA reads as TGTGCCAGCAGCGTGACAGGGGGAAGCCCCGGGGAGCTGTTTTTT.

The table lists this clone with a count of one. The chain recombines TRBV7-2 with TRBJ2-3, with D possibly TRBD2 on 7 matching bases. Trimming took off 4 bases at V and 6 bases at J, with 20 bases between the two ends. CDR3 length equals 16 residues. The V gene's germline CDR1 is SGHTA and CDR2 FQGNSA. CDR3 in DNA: TGTGCCAGCAGCTCCCGGGGGGCCCGGGCTACGGATACGCAGTATTTT. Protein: CASSSRGARATDTQYF.